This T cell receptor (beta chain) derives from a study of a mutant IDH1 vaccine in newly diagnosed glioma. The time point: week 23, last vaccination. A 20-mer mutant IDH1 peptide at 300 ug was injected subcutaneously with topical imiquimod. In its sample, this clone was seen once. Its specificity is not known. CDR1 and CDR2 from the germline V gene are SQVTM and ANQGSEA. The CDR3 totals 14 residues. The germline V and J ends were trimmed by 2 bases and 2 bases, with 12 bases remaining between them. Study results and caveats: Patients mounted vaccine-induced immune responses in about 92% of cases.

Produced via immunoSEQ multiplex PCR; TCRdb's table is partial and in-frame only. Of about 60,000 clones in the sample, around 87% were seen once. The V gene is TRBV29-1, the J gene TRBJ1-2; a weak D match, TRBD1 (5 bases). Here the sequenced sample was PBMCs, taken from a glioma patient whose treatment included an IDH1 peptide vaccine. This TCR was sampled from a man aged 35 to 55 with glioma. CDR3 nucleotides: TGCAGCGTTGAACGCCGGGGGGGGAACTATGGCTACACCTTC. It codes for CSVERRGGNYGYTF.